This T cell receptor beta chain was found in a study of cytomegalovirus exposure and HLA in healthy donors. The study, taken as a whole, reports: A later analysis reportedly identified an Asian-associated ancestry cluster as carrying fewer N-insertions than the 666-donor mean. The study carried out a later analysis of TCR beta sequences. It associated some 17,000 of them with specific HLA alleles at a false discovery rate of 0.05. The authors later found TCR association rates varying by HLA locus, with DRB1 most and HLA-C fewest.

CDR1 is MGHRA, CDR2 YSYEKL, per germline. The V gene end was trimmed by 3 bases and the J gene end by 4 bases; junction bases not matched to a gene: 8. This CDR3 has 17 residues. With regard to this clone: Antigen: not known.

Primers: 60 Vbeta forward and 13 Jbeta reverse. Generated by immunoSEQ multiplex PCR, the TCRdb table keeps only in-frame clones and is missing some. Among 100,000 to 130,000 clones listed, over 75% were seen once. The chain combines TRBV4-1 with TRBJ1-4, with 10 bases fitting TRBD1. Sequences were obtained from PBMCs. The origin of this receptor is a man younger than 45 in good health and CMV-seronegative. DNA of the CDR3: TGCGCCAGCAGCCACCCGGGACAGGGGTGGGGTAATGAAAAACTGTTTTTT. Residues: CASSHPGQGWGNEKLFF.